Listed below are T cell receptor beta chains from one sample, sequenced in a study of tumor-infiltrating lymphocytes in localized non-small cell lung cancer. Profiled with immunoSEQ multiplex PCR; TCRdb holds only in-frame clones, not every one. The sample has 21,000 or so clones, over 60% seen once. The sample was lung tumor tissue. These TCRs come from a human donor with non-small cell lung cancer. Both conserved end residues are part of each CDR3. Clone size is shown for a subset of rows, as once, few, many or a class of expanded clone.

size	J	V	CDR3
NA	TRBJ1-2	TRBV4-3	CASSQDEGPGPWGYGYTF
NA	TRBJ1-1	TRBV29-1	CSVRTVMNTEAFF
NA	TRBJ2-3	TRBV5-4	CASSRGDLDTQYF
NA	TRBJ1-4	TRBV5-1	CASRTLVSGENEKLFF
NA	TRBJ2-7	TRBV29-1	CSVGLSYEQYF
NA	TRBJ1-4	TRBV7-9	CASKGQGAKLFF
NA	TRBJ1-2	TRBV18	CASSETQGDYGYTF
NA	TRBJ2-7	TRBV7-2	CASSRLGGATYEQYF
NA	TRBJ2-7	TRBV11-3	CASSGTGTLSYEQYF
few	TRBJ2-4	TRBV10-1	CASPTGEKAKNIQYF
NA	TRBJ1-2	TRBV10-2	CASMRDDYGYTF
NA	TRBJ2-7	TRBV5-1	CASSLGIGRASYEQYF
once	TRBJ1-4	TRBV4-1	CASSQSGTGIEKLFF
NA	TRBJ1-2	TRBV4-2	CASSQGGQGFGGYTF
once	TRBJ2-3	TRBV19	CASLSGTGLTDTQYF
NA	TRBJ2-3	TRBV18	CASSPPPWSGVRDTQYF
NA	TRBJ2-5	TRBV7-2	CASSSGQGARETQYF
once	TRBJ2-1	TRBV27	CASSQAGSSYNEQFF
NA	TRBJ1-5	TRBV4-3	CASSQDQAEQPQHF
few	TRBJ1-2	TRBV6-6	CASSYQVIDGYTF
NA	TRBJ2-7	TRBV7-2	CASSWSWTYEQYF
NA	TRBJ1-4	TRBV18	CASSRTGTGNEKLFF
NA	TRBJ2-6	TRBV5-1	CASKVGESSGANVLTF
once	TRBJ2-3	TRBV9	CASSAGTRVRDTQYF
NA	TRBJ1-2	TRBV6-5	CASSPTRGQAYGYTF
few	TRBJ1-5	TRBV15	CATSSTENQPQHF
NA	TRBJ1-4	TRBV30	CAWSSNEKLFF
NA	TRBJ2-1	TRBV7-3	CASSPSTGSEQFF
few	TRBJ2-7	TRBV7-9	CASSWGGVSNYEQYF
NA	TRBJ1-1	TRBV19	CASSIAGGMNTEAFF
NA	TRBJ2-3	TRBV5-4	CASSLFLGGGTDTQYF
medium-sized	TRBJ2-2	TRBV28	CASSSTGGTGELFF
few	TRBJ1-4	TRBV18	CASSPPRSGQGEKLFF
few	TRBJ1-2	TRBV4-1	CASSQVITGGYTF
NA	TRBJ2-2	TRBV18	CASSPPTGGPTGELFF
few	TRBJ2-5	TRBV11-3	CASSPSTAGLAGETQYF
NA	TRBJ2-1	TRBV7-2	CASSLARGTGRYNEQFF
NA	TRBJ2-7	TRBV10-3	CAISESGQPYEQYF
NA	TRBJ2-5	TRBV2	CASSLSQAQETQYF
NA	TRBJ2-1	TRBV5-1	CASSWRDSSLFF
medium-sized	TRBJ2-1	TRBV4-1	CASSQAASGVYNEQFF
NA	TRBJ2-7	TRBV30	CAWGKSGGSGEQYF